This T cell receptor (beta chain) was sequenced during a study of breast tumors, draining lymph nodes, adjacent tissues. Findings and caveats of the study: Most tumor T cells seemingly derive from lymph node, then expand in tumor.

TCRdb re-called the multiplex PCR reads with MiXCR, one entry per CDR3 protein. The sample shows over 200,000 distinct CDR3 sequences, 34% of them seen only once. Germline V gives CDR1 LNHDA, CDR2 SQIVND (reference sequence). The V and J ends lost 5 bases and 2 bases, in that order; junction bases with no gene match: 6. The CDR3 is 14 residues long. Worth noting for this clonotype: Antigen specificity is unknown. A read error may explain this, as a much larger clone is one base away.

Breast cancer patients provided tissue from their axillary draining lymph nodes. The sequence came from a female donor with breast cancer. Some clones in this sample may be carry-over from other donors' samples. The sample consisted of axillary lymph node tissue. The chain links TRBV19 to TRBJ2-7; the match to TRBD2 covers 7 bases. The CDR3 loop is CASSASGTTYEQYF. In nucleotides, the CDR3 is TGTGCCAGTAGTGCCTCCGGGACTACCTACGAGCAGTACTTC.